The clone carrying this T cell receptor beta chain was recorded at least ten times. Its matching antigen is unknown. The junction departs from the called germline gene at one end, perhaps through a read error. The data originate from a study of post-analysis software for immune sequencing data. Study results and limitations: Pronounced co-clustering by F measure was evident among identically batched samples. Patients carried roughly 5 TRBV segments more frequently than controls did, and TRBV5-6, TRBV5-1 and TRBV20-1 were among them.

cDNA libraries of TCR beta carried unique molecular identifiers. TCRdb used MiXCR to reprocess the PCR reads, holding one entry per CDR3 protein. The repertoire holds 750,000 to 950,000 distinct CDR3 sequences, more than 45% seen once, with roughly 4.5% in the top ten. The CDR3 is made up of 12 amino acids. This clonotype was obtained from a girl aged 10 to 17 with multiple sclerosis. V and J are TRBV12-3 or TRBV12-4 and TRBJ2-7; no firm D call. Sample: blood. CDR3 sequence: CASSLAGYEQYF. The DNA for the CDR3 is TGTGCCAGCAGCTTAGCCGGGTACGAGCAGTACTTC.